This TCR beta chain was recovered during a study of T cells after somatic rescue of genetic block. Profiling relied on immunoSEQ multiplex PCR, and the TCRdb table lists in-frame clones only, not all of them. This sample has some 74,000 clones, with under 95% found just once. Germline assignment: CDR1 SGHTA and CDR2 FQGTGA. The CDR3 contains 19 residues. Trimming took 4 bases from V and 0 from J; bases not matched to a gene: 12. The sample consisted of peripheral blood mononuclear cells (PBMCs). The TCR sequence derives from a man aged 30 to 45. The chain is built from TRBV7-3 and TRBJ2-6; 7 bases align to TRBD1. The CDR3, as DNA: TGTGCCAGCAGCTCGCAACCGGGACAGATAACCTCTGGGGCCAACGTCCTGACTTTC. The encoded protein is CASSSQPGQITSGANVLTF.